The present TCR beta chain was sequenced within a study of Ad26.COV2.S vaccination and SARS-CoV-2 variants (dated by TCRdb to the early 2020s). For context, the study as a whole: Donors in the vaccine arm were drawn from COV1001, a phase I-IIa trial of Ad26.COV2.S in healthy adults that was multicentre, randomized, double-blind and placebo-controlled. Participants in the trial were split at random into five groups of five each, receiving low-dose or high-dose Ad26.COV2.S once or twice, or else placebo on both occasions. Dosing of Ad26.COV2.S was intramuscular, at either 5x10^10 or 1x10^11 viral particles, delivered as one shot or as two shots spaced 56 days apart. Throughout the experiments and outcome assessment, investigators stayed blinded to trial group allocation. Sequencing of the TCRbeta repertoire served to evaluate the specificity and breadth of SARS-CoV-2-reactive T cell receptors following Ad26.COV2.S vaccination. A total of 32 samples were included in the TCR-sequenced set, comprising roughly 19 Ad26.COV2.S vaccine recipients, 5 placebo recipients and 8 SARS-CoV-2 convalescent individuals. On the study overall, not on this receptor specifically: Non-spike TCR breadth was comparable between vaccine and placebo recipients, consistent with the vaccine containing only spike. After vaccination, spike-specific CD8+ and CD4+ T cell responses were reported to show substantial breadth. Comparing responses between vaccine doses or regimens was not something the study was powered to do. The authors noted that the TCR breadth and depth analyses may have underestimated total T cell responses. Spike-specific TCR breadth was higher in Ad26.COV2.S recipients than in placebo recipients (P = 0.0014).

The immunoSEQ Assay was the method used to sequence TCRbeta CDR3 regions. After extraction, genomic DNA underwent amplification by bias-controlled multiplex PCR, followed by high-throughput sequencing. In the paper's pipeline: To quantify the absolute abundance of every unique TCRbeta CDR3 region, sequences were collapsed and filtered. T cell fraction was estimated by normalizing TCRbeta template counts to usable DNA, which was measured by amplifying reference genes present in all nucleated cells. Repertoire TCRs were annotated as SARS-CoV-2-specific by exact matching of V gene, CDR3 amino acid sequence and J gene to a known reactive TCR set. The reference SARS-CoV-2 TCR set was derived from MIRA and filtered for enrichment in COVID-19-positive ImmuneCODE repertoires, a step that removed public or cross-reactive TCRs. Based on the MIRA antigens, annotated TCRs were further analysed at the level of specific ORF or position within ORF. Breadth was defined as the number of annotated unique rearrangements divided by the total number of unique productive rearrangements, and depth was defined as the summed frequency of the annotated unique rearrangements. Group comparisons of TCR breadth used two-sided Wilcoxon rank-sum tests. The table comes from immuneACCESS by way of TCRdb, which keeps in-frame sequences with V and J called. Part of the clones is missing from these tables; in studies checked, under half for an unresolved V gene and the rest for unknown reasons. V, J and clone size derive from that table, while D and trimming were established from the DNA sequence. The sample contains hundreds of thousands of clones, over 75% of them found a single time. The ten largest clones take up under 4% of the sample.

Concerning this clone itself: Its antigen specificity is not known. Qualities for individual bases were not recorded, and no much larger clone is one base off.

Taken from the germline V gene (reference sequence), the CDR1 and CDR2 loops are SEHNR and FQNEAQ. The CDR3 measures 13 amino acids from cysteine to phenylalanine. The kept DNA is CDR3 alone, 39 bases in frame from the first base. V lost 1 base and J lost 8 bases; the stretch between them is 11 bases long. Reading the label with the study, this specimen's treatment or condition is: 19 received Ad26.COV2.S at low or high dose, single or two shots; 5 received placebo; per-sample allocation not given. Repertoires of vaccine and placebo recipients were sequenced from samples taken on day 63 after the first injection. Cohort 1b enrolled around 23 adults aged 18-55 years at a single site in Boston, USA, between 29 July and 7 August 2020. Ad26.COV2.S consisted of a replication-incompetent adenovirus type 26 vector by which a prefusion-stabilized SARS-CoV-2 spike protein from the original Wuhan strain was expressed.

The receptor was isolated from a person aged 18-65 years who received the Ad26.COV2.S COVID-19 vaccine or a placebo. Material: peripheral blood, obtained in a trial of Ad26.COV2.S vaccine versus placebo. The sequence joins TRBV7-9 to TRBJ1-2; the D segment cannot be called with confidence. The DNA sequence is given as TGTGCCAGCAGCTTAGAGGACTTTATGGGCTACACCTTC. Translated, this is CASSLEDFMGYTF.